This is a list of T cell receptor beta chains from one sample in a study of blood T cells in healthy people across ages. One entry per CDR3 protein, called by TCRdb with MiXCR from the 5' RACE reads. The sample includes about 1.1 million distinct CDR3 sequences, under 40% of them seen just once. Sequenced sample: blood. The receptor source for this set is a man between 18 and 35 years old in good health. Each CDR3 is given with its conserved first and last residue. A D gene is named only where the DNA matches it firmly. Clone size is not always given. Where it is, it says once, few, many or a class for expanded clones.

V	size	D	J	CDR3	DNA
TRBV19	few	.	TRBJ1-5	CASSPRGNLGNQPQHF	TGTGCCAGTAGTCCTCGGGGGAATCTCGGCAATCAGCCCCAGCATTTT
TRBV20-1	.	.	TRBJ2-3	CSARVRGITDTQYF	TGCAGTGCTAGAGTGCGGGGTATTACAGATACGCAGTATTTT
TRBV5-5	.	TRBD1	TRBJ1-1	CASSLGAGGGIMNTEAFF	TGTGCCAGCAGCTTGGGAGCAGGGGGCGGGATAATGAACACTGAAGCTTTCTTT
TRBV6-2/TRBV6-3	.	.	TRBJ2-2	CASIKDVNTGELFF	TGTGCCAGCATCAAAGACGTCAACACCGGGGAGCTGTTTTTT
TRBV7-6	many	.	TRBJ2-5	CASTSNPGHQETQYF	TGTGCCAGCACCTCAAATCCGGGACACCAAGAGACCCAGTACTTC
TRBV4-1	.	.	TRBJ2-3	CASSQKGDGGRDTQYF	TGCGCCAGCAGCCAAAAGGGCGACGGGGGGCGAGATACGCAGTATTTT
TRBV15	.	.	TRBJ2-5	CATGTIKETQYF	TGTGCCACGGGAACTATTAAGGAGACCCAGTACTTC
TRBV6-1	few	.	TRBJ2-1	CASSDPQTRYDEQFF	TGTGCCAGCAGTGATCCGCAGACCCGGTACGATGAGCAGTTCTTC
TRBV6-6	.	TRBD1	TRBJ2-1	CASSYFLGGDEQFF	TGTGCCAGCAGTTACTTTCTAGGGGGCGATGAGCAGTTCTTC
TRBV20-1	.	TRBD1	TRBJ1-2	CSAGLTGGAYGYTF	TGCAGTGCCGGATTGACAGGGGGTGCCTATGGCTACACCTTC
TRBV7-9	.	.	TRBJ2-3	CASSRPDMQYF	TGTGCCAGCAGCCGACCAGATATGCAGTATTTT
TRBV6-5	.	.	TRBJ1-6	CASSLQAWNSPLHF	TGTGCCAGCAGCTTACAGGCGTGGAATTCACCCCTCCACTTT
TRBV9	few	TRBD1	TRBJ1-1	CASSARQGLATEAFF	TGTGCCAGCAGCGCACGACAGGGATTGGCCACTGAAGCTTTCTTT
TRBV29-1	once	.	TRBJ1-2	CSVGESGRVVYGYTF	TGCAGCGTTGGAGAGTCGGGCAGGGTAGTCTATGGCTACACCTTC
TRBV7-8	.	.	TRBJ2-7	CASKSVGQSSYGQYF	TGTGCCAGCAAGTCAGTAGGCCAAAGCTCCTACGGGCAGTACTTC
TRBV20-1	.	.	TRBJ2-7	CSALPTGGGSYEQYF	TGCAGTGCGCTTCCTACAGGAGGGGGCTCCTACGAGCAGTACTTC
TRBV27	.	.	TRBJ2-5	CASSSRRGIETQYF	TGTGCCAGCAGTAGCCGGCGGGGAATAGAGACCCAGTACTTC
TRBV12-3/TRBV12-4	.	TRBD1	TRBJ2-7	CASWTGYNEQYF	TGTGCCAGCTGGACAGGTTACAATGAGCAGTACTTC
TRBV12-3/TRBV12-4	.	TRBD1	TRBJ1-4	CASSFRQGDNEKLFF	TGTGCCAGCAGCTTCCGACAGGGAGATAATGAAAAACTGTTTTTT
TRBV7-8	few	TRBD2	TRBJ2-2	CASSLTSGGANTGELFF	TGTGCCAGCAGCTTAACTAGCGGGGGCGCGAACACCGGGGAGCTGTTTTTT
TRBV5-1	few	TRBD1	TRBJ2-3	CASSLWDRPSTDTQYF	TGCGCCAGCAGCTTGTGGGACAGGCCTAGCACAGATACGCAGTATTTT
TRBV28	once	.	TRBJ1-1	CASSDGSGMNTEAFF	TGTGCCAGCAGTGATGGTTCGGGGATGAACACTGAAGCTTTCTTT
TRBV6-5	few	.	TRBJ1-1	CASRLEVGAGRTFF	TGTGCCAGCAGGCTTGAGGTGGGGGCGGGTAGAACTTTCTTT
TRBV11-1	.	TRBD2	TRBJ2-1	CASSFSSGGAGEQFF	TGTGCCAGCAGCTTCTCTAGCGGGGGGGCGGGTGAGCAGTTCTTC
TRBV5-1	.	.	TRBJ1-1	CASSLVPGDWDGNTEAFF	TGCGCCAGCAGCTTGGTTCCGGGGGATTGGGACGGGAACACTGAAGCTTTCTTT
TRBV12-5	.	.	TRBJ2-2	CASGLGTGELFF	TGTGCTAGTGGTTTAGGAACCGGGGAGCTGTTTTTT
TRBV20-1	.	TRBD1	TRBJ2-7	CSARDEGQGKNYEQYF	TGCAGTGCTAGAGATGAGGGACAGGGTAAAAACTACGAGCAGTACTTC
TRBV5-1	.	TRBD1	TRBJ2-3	CASSPITGGRDTQYF	TGCGCCAGCAGCCCGATTACAGGGGGCAGAGATACGCAGTATTTT
TRBV5-1	few	.	TRBJ1-2	CASSPGEGGYGYTF	TGCGCCAGCAGCCCCGGTGAGGGGGGATATGGCTACACCTTC
TRBV7-9	few	.	TRBJ2-1	CASSFTGKAYNEQFF	TGTGCCAGCAGCTTTACAGGGAAGGCCTACAATGAGCAGTTCTTC
TRBV24-1	many	.	TRBJ2-3	CATSDLELGGTDTQYF	TGTGCCACCAGTGATTTGGAACTAGGAGGTACAGATACGCAGTATTTT
TRBV5-1	few	.	TRBJ2-3	CASSLSRVDTQYF	TGCGCCAGCAGCTTGTCCAGGGTAGATACGCAGTATTTT
TRBV12-3/TRBV12-4	few	.	TRBJ1-1	CASSLDAGRKDTEAFF	TGTGCCAGCAGTTTAGATGCGGGGCGGAAGGACACTGAAGCTTTCTTT
TRBV28	few	.	TRBJ1-5	CATNGGVGQPQHF	TGTGCCACCAATGGGGGGGTAGGTCAGCCCCAGCATTTT
TRBV9	.	TRBD2	TRBJ2-5	CASSVVAGAQETQYF	TGTGCCAGCAGCGTCGTAGCGGGGGCCCAAGAGACCCAGTACTTC
TRBV3-1	.	TRBD2	TRBJ2-3	CASSAGLAGANTQYF	TGTGCCAGCAGCGCGGGACTAGCGGGGGCCAATACGCAGTATTTT
TRBV2	few	.	TRBJ1-6	CASNGNSPLHF	TGTGCCAGCAACGGAAATTCACCCCTCCACTTT
TRBV28	.	.	TRBJ2-7	CASRGGSLISCEQYF	TGTGCCAGCAGAGGCGGCAGCTTGATCTCCTGCGAGCAGTACTTC
TRBV20-1	.	.	TRBJ1-4	CSARWGDLYEKLFF	TGCAGTGCTAGGTGGGGGGACCTTTATGAAAAACTGTTTTTT
TRBV4-1	.	.	TRBJ1-2	CASSQVQAPNYGYTF	TGCGCCAGCAGCCAAGTTCAGGCACCTAACTATGGCTACACCTTC
TRBV20-1	.	.	TRBJ2-1	CSARGGVRETQFF	TGCAGTGCCAGGGGGGGTGTGAGAGAGACCCAGTTCTTC
TRBV6-5	.	.	TRBJ1-6	CASSFREGNSPLHF	TGTGCCAGCAGTTTCAGGGAGGGGAATTCACCCCTCCACTTT
TRBV7-3	few	.	TRBJ2-1	CASSLNPGLAYNEQFF	TGTGCCAGCAGCTTAAATCCGGGGTTGGCCTACAATGAGCAGTTCTTC
TRBV4-1	.	.	TRBJ2-3	CASSQVSVGTDTQYF	TGCGCCAGCAGCCAAGTCTCGGTGGGAACAGATACGCAGTATTTT
TRBV6-5	.	TRBD1	TRBJ1-1	CASSTTGTANTEAFF	TGTGCCAGCAGTACTACCGGGACAGCTAACACTGAAGCTTTCTTT
TRBV28	few	TRBD1	TRBJ2-7	CASSSGQGEEQYF	TGTGCCAGCAGTTCAGGACAGGGTGAAGAGCAGTACTTC
TRBV4-1	once	TRBD1	TRBJ1-2	CASSQGGTVNYGYTF	TGCGCCAGCAGCCAGGGGGGGACAGTTAACTATGGCTACACCTTC
TRBV19	few	.	TRBJ2-1	CASSTRPGRVLGNEQFF	TGTGCCAGTAGTACACGCCCGGGCAGGGTTTTAGGGAATGAGCAGTTCTTC